This TCR beta chain was sequenced for a study of shared clonotypes between healthy human individuals. Study findings and constraints: Against clonotypes common to all four donors, non-shared ones had lower generation probabilities.

With regard to this clone: No antigen is known for it.

Trimming left V 5 bases short and J 5 bases short, with 15 bases between. The CDR3 is 15 residues long. Germline V CDR1 and CDR2: MNHNY, SVGAGI (reference sequence). Sequencing used immunoSEQ multiplex PCR; TCRdb keeps in-frame clones, though not all of them. The sample has about 1 million clones, roughly 70% seen once. Adults of Caucasian background living in Nashville, Tennessee made up all donors. The sequenced sample consisted of memory CD4+ T cells sorted from blood. Sample subset: CD45RA-negative fraction. The V call is TRBV6-6, the J call TRBJ2-2; the D call may be TRBD1 or TRBD2 (6 bases each). This TCR came from a young man in good health. The DNA of the CDR3 is TGTGCCAGCAGTGCGCTGGGGGGCAGGACCGGGGAGCTGTTTTTT. Protein sequence: CASSALGGRTGELFF.